A selection of T cell receptor beta chains follows, all from one sample in a study of T cell repertoires in cytomegalovirus infection. A single record per CDR3 protein comes from TCRdb applying MiXCR to the reads. This sample has about 740,000 distinct CDR3 sequences, with about a third found just once. The sample was PBMCs. The receptors were sampled from a human donor in good health (CMV status not recorded). Some clones in this sample may be carry-over from other donors' samples. The CDR3 runs from the conserved cysteine through the conserved F or W. A D gene is named only where the DNA matches it firmly. Rows give clone size only sometimes, using once, few, many, or a class for an expanded clone.

>TRBD2|TRBJ2-1|NA|TRBV12-3/TRBV12-4
CASSAGLASNEQFF
TGTGCCAGCAGTGCGGGACTAGCGAGTAATGAGCAGTTCTTC
>NA|TRBJ1-1|NA|TRBV5-1
CASSQFEDRRNTEAFF
TGCGCCAGCAGCCAATTCGAGGACAGAAGGAACACTGAAGCTTTCTTT
>NA|TRBJ2-7|NA|TRBV6-1
CASSESSLGMGYEQYF
TGTGCCAGCAGTGAGAGTTCCCTGGGCATGGGCTACGAGCAGTACTTC
>TRBD1|TRBJ2-1|many|TRBV28
CASSLEWDRGYNEQFF
TGTGCCAGCAGTTTAGAGTGGGACAGGGGGTACAATGAGCAGTTCTTC
>TRBD1|TRBJ2-3|NA|TRBV4-1
CASSKIGTGGDTQYF
TGCGCCAGCAGCAAAATCGGGACAGGGGGCGATACGCAGTATTTT
>NA|TRBJ2-7|NA|TRBV11-2
CASSQGGVVVNEQYF
TGTGCCAGCAGCCAAGGGGGAGTAGTGGTAAACGAGCAGTACTTC
>TRBD1|TRBJ1-1|NA|TRBV7-9
CASYQTGVSEAFF
TGTGCCAGCTACCAAACAGGGGTTTCCGAAGCTTTCTTT
>NA|TRBJ2-1|many|TRBV7-8
CASSPQGGDNEQFF
TGTGCCAGCAGCCCCCAAGGCGGGGACAATGAGCAGTTCTTC
>NA|TRBJ1-4|few|TRBV15
CATSRGRSGQLNEKLFF
TGTGCCACCAGCAGAGGACGGTCGGGACAACTAAATGAAAAACTGTTTTTT
>TRBD2|TRBJ2-7|NA|TRBV20-1
CSARLWGGTSGSEQYF
TGCAGTGCTAGGTTGTGGGGAGGGACTAGCGGGAGCGAGCAGTACTTC
>NA|TRBJ1-2|NA|TRBV29-1
CSVDRGMGGYTF
TGCAGCGTTGACCGGGGAATGGGTGGCTACACCTTC
>NA|TRBJ2-3|few|TRBV20-1
CSARFRGGTDTQYF
TGCAGTGCTAGGTTCAGGGGAGGCACAGATACGCAGTATTTT
>TRBD1|TRBJ2-7|NA|TRBV28
CASRPPGQGCYEQYF
TGTGCCAGCAGACCACCGGGACAGGGGTGCTACGAGCAGTACTTC
>NA|TRBJ2-7|few|TRBV7-6
CASSLIGGGSYEQYF
TGTGCCAGCAGCTTAATCGGCGGAGGCTCCTACGAGCAGTACTTC
>NA|TRBJ2-5|NA|TRBV2
CASSDLGAGPETQYF
TGTGCCAGCAGTGACTTAGGGGCAGGACCGGAGACCCAGTACTTC
>NA|TRBJ1-1|few|TRBV9
CASSVAAGTEAFF
TGTGCCAGCAGCGTAGCTGCGGGCACTGAAGCTTTCTTT
>TRBD2|TRBJ2-3|NA|TRBV7-2
CASSSQRGADTDTQYF
TGTGCCAGCAGCTCCCAGCGGGGTGCGGACACAGATACGCAGTATTTT
>NA|TRBJ2-7|NA|TRBV29-1
CSVEAKGHPYEQYF
TGCAGCGTTGAAGCCAAGGGGCACCCCTACGAGCAGTACTTC
>TRBD1|TRBJ1-1|few|TRBV28
CASSSPTGNWRGSTEAFF
TGTGCCAGCAGTTCCCCGACAGGGAACTGGAGAGGGAGCACTGAAGCTTTCTTT
>NA|TRBJ1-2|few|TRBV28
CASSSITNYGYTF
TGTGCCAGCAGTTCCATAACTAACTATGGCTACACCTTC
>NA|TRBJ1-6|once|TRBV11-2
CASSLGHAGSSPLHF
TGTGCCAGCAGCTTAGGACACGCAGGTTCCTCACCCCTCCACTTT
>NA|TRBJ1-1|NA|TRBV4-1
CASSQEGTRGTEAFF
TGCGCCAGCAGCCAAGAAGGGACCCGAGGCACTGAAGCTTTCTTT
>NA|TRBJ1-1|NA|TRBV6-1
CASRKGGGTEAFF
TGTGCCAGCAGGAAGGGGGGCGGCACTGAAGCTTTCTTT
>TRBD1|TRBJ2-6|few|TRBV7-6
CASSLGQGAGGANVLTF
TGTGCCAGCAGCTTGGGGCAGGGGGCTGGTGGGGCCAACGTCCTGACTTTC